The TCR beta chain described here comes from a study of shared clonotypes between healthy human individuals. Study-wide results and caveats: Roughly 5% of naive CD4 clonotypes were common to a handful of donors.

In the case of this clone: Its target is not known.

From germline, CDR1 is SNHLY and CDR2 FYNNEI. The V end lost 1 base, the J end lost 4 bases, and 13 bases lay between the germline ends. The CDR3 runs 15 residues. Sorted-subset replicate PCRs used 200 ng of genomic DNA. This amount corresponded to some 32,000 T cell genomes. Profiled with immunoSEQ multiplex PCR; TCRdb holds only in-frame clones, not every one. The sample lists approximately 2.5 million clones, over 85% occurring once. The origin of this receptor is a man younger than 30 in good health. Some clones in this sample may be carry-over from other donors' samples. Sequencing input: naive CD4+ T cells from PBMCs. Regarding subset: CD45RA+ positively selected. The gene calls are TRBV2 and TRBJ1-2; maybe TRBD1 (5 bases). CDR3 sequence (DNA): TGTGCCAGCAGTGAAGTTCTCCGGGGGATCTATGGCTACACCTTC. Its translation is CASSEVLRGIYGYTF.